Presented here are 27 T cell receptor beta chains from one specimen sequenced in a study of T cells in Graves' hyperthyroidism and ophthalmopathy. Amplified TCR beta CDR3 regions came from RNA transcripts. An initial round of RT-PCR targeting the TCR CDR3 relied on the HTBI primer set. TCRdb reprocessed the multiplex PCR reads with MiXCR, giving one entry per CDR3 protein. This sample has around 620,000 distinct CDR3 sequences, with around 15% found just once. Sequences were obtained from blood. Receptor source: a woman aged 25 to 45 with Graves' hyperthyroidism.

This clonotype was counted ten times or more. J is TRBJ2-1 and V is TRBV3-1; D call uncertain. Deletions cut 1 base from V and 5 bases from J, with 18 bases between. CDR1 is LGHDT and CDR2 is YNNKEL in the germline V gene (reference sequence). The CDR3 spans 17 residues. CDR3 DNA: TGTGCCAGCAGCCAAGGGCAGCGCCCCTCAGGACACAATGAGCAGTTCTTC. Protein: CASSQGQRPSGHNEQFF.

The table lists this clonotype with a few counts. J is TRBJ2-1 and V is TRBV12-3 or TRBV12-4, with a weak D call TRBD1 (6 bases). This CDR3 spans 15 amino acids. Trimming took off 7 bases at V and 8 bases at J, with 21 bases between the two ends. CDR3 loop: CASKPATGFVHEQFF. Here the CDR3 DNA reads TGTGCCAGCAAGCCCGCCACAGGGTTCGTCCATGAGCAGTTCTTC.

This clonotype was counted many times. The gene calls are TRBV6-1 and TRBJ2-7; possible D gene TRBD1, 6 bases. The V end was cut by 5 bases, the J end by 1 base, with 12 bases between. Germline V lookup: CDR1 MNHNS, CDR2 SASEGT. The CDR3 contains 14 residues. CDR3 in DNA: TGTGCCAGCAGTTCCAGGGGTTTTTCCTACGAGCAGTACTTC. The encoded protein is CASSSRGFSYEQYF.

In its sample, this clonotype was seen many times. The CDR3 bases are TGCAGCGTGGGGGGACACGGACCCTACGAGCAGTACTTC. It is translated as CSVGGHGPYEQYF. The J gene is TRBJ2-7, the V gene TRBV29-1, with D possibly called TRBD1 or TRBD2 (6 bases each). Trimming removed 6 bases from V and 2 bases from J, with 14 bases in between. CDR3 size: 13 residues. Germline lookup yields CDR1 SQVTM and CDR2 ANQGSEA.

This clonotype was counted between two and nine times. CDR3 DNA sequence: TGTGCCAGCAGTGAACTGGGGTTCGAGACCGGGGAGCTGTTTTTT. Its protein is CASSELGFETGELFF. This chain links TRBV2 with TRBJ2-2; D remains unclear. V was clipped by 2 bases and J by 5 bases, with 12 bases between them. This CDR3 region has 15 residues. CDR1 and CDR2 from the germline V gene are SNHLY and FYNNEI.

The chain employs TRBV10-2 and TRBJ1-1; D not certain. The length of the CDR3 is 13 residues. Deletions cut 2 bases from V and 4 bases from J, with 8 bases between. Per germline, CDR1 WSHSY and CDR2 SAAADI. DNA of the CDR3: TGCGCCAGCAGTGAGGAACGGACCACTGAAGCTTTCTTT. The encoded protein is CASSEERTTEAFF.

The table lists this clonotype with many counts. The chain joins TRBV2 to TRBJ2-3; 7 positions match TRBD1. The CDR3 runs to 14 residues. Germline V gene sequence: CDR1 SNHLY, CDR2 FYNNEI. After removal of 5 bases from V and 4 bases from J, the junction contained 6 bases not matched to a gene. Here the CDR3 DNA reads TGTGCCAGCAGTCAAGAGACAGGGTCAGATACGCAGTATTTT. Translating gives CASSQETGSDTQYF.

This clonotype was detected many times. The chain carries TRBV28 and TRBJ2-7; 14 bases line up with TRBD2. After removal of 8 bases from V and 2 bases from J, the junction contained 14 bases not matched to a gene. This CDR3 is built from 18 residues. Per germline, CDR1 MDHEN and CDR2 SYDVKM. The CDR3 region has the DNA TGTGCCAGCTTACCCCCTCAGGGACTAGCGGGAGCGACCTACGAGCAGTACTTC. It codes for CASLPPQGLAGATYEQYF.

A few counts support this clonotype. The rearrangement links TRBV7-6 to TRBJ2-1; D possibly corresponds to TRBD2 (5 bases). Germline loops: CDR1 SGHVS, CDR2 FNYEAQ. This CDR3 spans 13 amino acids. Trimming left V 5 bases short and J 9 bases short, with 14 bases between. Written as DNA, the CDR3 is TGTGCCAGCAGCCTCTACCCGGGAAGTGAGCAGTTCTTC. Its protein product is CASSLYPGSEQFF.

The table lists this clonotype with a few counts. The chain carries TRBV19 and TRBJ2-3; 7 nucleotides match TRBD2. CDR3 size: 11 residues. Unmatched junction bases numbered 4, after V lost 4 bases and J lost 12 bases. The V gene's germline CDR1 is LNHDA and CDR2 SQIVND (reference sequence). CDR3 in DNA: TGTGCCAGTAGTAGCGGGAGTCTCCAGTATTTT. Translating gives CASSSGSLQYF.

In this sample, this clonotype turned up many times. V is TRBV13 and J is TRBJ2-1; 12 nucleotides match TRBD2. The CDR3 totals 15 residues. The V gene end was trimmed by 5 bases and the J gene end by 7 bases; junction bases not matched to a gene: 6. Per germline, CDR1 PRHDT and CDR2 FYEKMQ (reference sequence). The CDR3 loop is CASSRRLAGVNEQFF. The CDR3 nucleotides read TGTGCCAGCAGCCGGCGACTAGCGGGAGTGAATGAGCAGTTCTTC.

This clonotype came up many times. This chain's CDR3 is CSARGSTDTQYF. The CDR3 DNA sequence: TGCAGTGCCCGCGGGAGCACAGATACGCAGTATTTT. The genes are TRBV20-1 and TRBJ2-3, with D perhaps TRBD2 (5 bases). The V end lost 6 bases, the J end lost 0 bases, and 7 bases lay between the germline ends. Germline assignment: CDR1 DFQATT and CDR2 SNEGSKA (reference sequence). The CDR3 is made up of 12 amino acids.

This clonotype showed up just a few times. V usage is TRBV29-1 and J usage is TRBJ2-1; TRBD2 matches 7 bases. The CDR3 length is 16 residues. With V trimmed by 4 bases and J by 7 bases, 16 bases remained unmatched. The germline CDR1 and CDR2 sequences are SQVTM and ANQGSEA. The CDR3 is CSVGRVSGNGKNEQFF. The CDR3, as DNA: TGCAGCGTTGGAAGAGTAAGCGGGAACGGCAAAAATGAGCAGTTCTTC.

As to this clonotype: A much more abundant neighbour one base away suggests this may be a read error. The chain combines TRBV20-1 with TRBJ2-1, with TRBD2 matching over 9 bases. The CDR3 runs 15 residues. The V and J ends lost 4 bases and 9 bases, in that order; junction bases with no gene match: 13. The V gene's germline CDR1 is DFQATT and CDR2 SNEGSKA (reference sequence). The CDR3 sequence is CSAKRKTREGLEQFF. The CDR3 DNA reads TGCAGTGCTAAACGAAAGACGCGGGAGGGCCTTGAGCAGTTCTTC.

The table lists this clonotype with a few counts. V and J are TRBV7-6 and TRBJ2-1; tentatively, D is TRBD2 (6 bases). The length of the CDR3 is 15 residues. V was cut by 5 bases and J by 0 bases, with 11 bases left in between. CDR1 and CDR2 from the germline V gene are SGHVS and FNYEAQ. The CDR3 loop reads CASSPQAGSYNEQFF. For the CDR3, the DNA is TGTGCCAGCAGCCCCCAAGCGGGCTCCTACAATGAGCAGTTCTTC.

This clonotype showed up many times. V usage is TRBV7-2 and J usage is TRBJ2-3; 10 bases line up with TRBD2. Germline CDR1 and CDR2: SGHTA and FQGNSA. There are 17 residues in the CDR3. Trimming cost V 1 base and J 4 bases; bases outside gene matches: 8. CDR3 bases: TGTGCCAGCAGCTTAGGAAACCTAGCGGGAGTCCCAGATACGCAGTATTTT. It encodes CASSLGNLAGVPDTQYF.

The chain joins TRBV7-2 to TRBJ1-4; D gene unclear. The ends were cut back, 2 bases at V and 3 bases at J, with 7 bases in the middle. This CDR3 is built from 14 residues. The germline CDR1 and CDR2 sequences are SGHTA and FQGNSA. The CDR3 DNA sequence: TGTGCCAGCAGCTTATTTCGGTCTAATGAAAAACTGTTTTTT. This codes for CASSLFRSNEKLFF. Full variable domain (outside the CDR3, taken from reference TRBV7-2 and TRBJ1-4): GAGVSQSPSNKVTEKGKDVELRCDPISGHTALYWYRQSLGQGLEFLIYFQGNSAPDKSGLPSDRFSAERTGGSVSTLTIQRTQQEDSAVYLCASSLFRSNEKLFFGSGTQLSVL.

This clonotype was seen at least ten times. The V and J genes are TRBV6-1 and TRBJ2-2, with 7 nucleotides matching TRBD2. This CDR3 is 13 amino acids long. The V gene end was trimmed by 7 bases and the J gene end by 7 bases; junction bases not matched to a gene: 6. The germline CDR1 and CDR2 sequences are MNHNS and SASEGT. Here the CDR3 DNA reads TGTGCCAGCACTATAGGGAGGGGCGGGGAGCTGTTTTTT. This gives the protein CASTIGRGGELFF.

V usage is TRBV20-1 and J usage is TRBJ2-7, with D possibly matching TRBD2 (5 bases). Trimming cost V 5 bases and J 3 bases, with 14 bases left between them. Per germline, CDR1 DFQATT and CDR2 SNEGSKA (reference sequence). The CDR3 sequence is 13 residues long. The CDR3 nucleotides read TGCAGTGCTTTAGAGAATAGCGACTACGAGCAGTACTTC. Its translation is CSALENSDYEQYF.

This CDR3 reads CASSLVEAGVWNEQFF. The CDR3 region has the DNA TGCGCCAGCAGCTTGGTTGAAGCGGGAGTATGGAATGAGCAGTTCTTC. J is TRBJ2-1 and V is TRBV5-1; TRBD2 matches at 8 bases. The V segment lost 0 bases and the J segment 7 bases; nucleotides outside the gene matches: 9. The CDR3 length is 16 residues. Germline values: CDR1 SGHRS, CDR2 YFSETQ.

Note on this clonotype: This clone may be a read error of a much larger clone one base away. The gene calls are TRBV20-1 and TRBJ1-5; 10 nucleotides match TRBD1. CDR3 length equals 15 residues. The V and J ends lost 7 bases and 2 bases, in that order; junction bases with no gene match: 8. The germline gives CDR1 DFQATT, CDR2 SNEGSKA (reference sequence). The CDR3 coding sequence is TGCAGTGTTTTAGACAGGGGGCGCGGCAATCAGCCCCAGCATTTT. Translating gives CSVLDRGRGNQPQHF.

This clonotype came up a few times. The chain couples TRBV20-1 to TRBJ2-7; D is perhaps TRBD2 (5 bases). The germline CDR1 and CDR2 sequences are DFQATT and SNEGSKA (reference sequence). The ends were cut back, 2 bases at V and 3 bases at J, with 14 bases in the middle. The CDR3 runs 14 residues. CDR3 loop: CSARLRGKDYEQYF. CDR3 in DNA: TGCAGTGCTAGACTCCGGGGTAAGGACTACGAGCAGTACTTC.

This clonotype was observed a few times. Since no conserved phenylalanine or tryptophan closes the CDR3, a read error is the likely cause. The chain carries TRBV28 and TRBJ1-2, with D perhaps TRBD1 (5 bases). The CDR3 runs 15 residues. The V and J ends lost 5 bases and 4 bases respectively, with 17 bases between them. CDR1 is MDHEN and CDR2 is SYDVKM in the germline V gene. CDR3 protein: CASSTQGRLSYGYTL. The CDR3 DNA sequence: TGTGCCAGCAGTACCCAGGGCCGATTAAGCTATGGCTACACCCTC.

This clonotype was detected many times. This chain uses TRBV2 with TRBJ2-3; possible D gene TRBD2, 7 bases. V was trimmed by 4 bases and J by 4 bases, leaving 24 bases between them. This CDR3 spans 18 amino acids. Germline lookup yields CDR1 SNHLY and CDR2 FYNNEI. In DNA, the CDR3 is TGTGCCAGCAGTGGACACAGGGACTACCCCACGAAGGCAGATACGCAGTATTTT. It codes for CASSGHRDYPTKADTQYF.

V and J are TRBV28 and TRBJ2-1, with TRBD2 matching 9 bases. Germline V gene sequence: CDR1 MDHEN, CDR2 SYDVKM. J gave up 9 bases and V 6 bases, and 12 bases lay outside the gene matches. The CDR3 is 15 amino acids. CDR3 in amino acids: CASSPRLAGNIEQFF. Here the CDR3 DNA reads TGTGCCAGCAGCCCCCGGCTAGCGGGAAATATTGAGCAGTTCTTC.

The CDR3 spells CASSLVDGSFYEQYF. CDR3 DNA sequence: TGTGCCAGCAGCTTAGTAGACGGGAGTTTCTACGAGCAGTACTTC. This sequence joins TRBV7-2 and TRBJ2-7, with D perhaps TRBD2 (6 bases). Germline V lookup: CDR1 SGHTA, CDR2 FQGNSA. The ends were cut back, 1 base at V and 3 bases at J, with 13 bases in the middle. The CDR3 has 15 amino acids.

The CDR3 nucleotides read TGCGCCAGCAGCTCCGGGGTTGGTGCTAATGAAAAACTGTTTTTT. Protein product: CASSSGVGANEKLFF. The chain carries TRBV5-1 and TRBJ1-4; D unclear. The germline V gene has CDR1 SGHRS and CDR2 YFSETQ. V was pared by 3 bases and J by 3 bases, with 12 bases between. The CDR3 consists of 15 residues.